The text below deals with one T cell receptor beta chain. Antigen: not known. This specimen comes from a study of T cell responses to AZD1222 COVID-19 vaccine. This CDR3 contains 16 residues. CDR1 and CDR2 (germline): SGHTA, FQGNSA. With 1 base removed from V and 8 bases from J, the gap between germline ends came to 15 bases. Measured with immunoSEQ multiplex PCR; TCRdb has only the in-frame clones, and not every one. The table includes roughly 97,000 clones, around 86% detected once. Study-wide results and limits: Close to half of all spike-specific TCRs reportedly target regions of the variants that are unmutated. A rise in Spike-specific TCR breadth and depth followed two AZD1222 doses.

The chain joins TRBV7-2 to TRBJ1-6, with D possibly TRBD1 on 5 matching bases. Sequences were derived from peripheral blood, sampled 28 days after the second dose of the MenACWY control vaccine. This TCR came from an adult who received the MenACWY meningococcal vaccine as a control. The CDR3 protein is CASSLGSGGGDSPLHF. CDR3 bases: TGTGCCAGCAGCTTAGGGAGCGGGGGAGGAGATTCACCCCTCCACTTT.